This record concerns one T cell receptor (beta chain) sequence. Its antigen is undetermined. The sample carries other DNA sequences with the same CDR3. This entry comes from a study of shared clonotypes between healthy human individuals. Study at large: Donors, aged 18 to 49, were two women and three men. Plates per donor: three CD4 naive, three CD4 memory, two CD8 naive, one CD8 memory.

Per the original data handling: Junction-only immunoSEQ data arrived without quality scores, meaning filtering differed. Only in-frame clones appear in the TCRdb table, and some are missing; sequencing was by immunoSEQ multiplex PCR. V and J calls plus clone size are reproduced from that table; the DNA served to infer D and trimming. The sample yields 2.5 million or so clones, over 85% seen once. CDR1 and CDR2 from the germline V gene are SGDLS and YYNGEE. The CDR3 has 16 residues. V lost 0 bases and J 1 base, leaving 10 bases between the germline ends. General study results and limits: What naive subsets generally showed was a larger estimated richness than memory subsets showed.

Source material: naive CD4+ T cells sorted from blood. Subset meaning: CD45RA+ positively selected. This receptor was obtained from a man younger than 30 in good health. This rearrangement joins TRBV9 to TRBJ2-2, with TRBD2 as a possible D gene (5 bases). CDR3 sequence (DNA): TGTGCCAGCAGCGTAGGTGTAGGAGGGAACACCGGGGAGCTGTTTTTT. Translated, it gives CASSVGVGGNTGELFF.